Listed here are 25 T cell receptor beta chains from one sample, sequenced in a study of blood T cell repertoires in COVID-19. Sequencing used immunoSEQ multiplex PCR; TCRdb keeps in-frame clones, though not all of them. The sample shows about 280,000 clones, approximately 85% of them seen only once. The specimen was PBMCs or T cells enriched from blood (not recorded which). The origin of the receptors is a woman aged 25 to 39 who had recovered from COVID-19.

The chain carries TRBV21-1 and TRBJ2-5; TRBD2 was called by the table and not checked on the DNA. TRBV21-1 is an annotated pseudogene. The CDR3 totals 11 residues. The CDR3 sequence is CASTDQETQYF. CDR3 DNA sequence: TGTGCCAGCACCGACCAAGAGACCCAGTACTTC.

J is TRBJ1-2 and V is TRBV14; D gene uncertain. The CDR3 has 13 residues. Trimming pared 10 bases from V and 2 bases from J, leaving 14 bases between. The V gene's germline CDR1 is SGHDN and CDR2 FVKESK. DNA for the CDR3: TGTGCCACCAGGCCAGGACTGAACTATGGCTACACCTTC. Amino acid sequence: CATRPGLNYGYTF.

The chain combines TRBV5-1 with TRBJ2-7; D remains unclear. Per germline, CDR1 SGHRS and CDR2 YFSETQ. Trimming removed 1 base at V and 2 bases at J, with 10 bases between. The CDR3 contains 14 residues. DNA of the CDR3: TGCGCCAGCAGCTTGTACGAGTTCGCCTACGAGCAGTACTTC. Protein sequence: CASSLYEFAYEQYF.

The chain recombines TRBV28 with TRBJ2-6; D possibly corresponds to TRBD1 (6 bases). V was pared by 6 bases and J by 4 bases, with 10 bases between. CDR1 is MDHEN, CDR2 SYDVKM, per germline. This CDR3 contains 14 residues. CDR3 protein: CASRRTGGANVLTF. As DNA, the CDR3 is TGTGCCAGCAGACGAACAGGGGGGGCCAACGTCCTGACTTTC.

V usage is TRBV9 and J usage is TRBJ2-1; TRBD2 agrees at 10 bases. Trimming removed 4 bases from V and 8 bases from J; junction bases left unmatched: 18. From germline, CDR1 is SGDLS and CDR2 YYNGEE. The CDR3 is 18 amino acids. The CDR3, as DNA: TGTGCCAGCAGCCCTCCGGGACTAGCGCCCCGTGGGAGGCATGAGCAGTTCTTC. Encoded protein: CASSPPGLAPRGRHEQFF.

V is TRBV2 and J is TRBJ2-3; TRBD2 matches at 10 bases. The CDR3 totals 15 residues. Germline loops: CDR1 SNHLY, CDR2 FYNNEI. The V segment lost 6 bases and the J segment 2 bases; nucleotides outside the gene matches: 5. CDR3 DNA: TGTGCCAGCAGAGCTAGCGGGGGCATCACAGATACGCAGTATTTT. Its protein product is CASRASGGITDTQYF.

This chain uses TRBV28 with TRBJ2-7; D possibly corresponds to TRBD1 (6 bases). Trimming removed 3 bases from V and 7 bases from J, with 13 bases in between. Germline CDR1 MDHEN, CDR2 SYDVKM. The CDR3 runs to 13 residues. The CDR3 coding sequence is TGTGCCAGCAGTTTGTCCACAGGGAGAGAGCAGTACTTC. Protein product: CASSLSTGREQYF.

This sequence joins TRBV7-8 and TRBJ2-7, with 11 bases matching TRBD2. The junction had 7 bases not matched to a gene; V was cut back by 0 bases and J by 3 bases. The CDR3 is 17 residues long. Germline CDR1 reads SGHVS; CDR2 reads FQNEAQ. The CDR3 nucleotides are TGTGCCAGCAGCTTAGCCACGACTAGCGGGATGGGCTACGAGCAGTACTTC. It is translated as CASSLATTSGMGYEQYF.

The chain is built from TRBV27 and TRBJ1-1; 7 bases agree with TRBD1. Germline assignment: CDR1 MNHEY and CDR2 SMNVEV (reference sequence). This CDR3 is 15 amino acids long. The V and J ends lost 5 bases and 0 bases, in that order; junction bases with no gene match: 6. CDR3 amino acids: CASSPGTVMNTEAFF. CDR3 DNA sequence: TGTGCCAGCAGTCCGGGGACAGTAATGAACACTGAAGCTTTCTTT.

The chain combines TRBV4-3 with TRBJ2-1, with 8 bases fitting TRBD2. CDR3 length: 16 residues. Germline CDR1 LGHNA, CDR2 YSLEER. Trimming at V came to 3 bases and at J to 7 bases, leaving 11 bases not matched to a gene. For the CDR3, the DNA is TGCGCCAGCAGCCACGATTCCGGGGGGGCATTGAATGAGCAGTTCTTC. Translated: CASSHDSGGALNEQFF.

The chain recombines TRBV6-8 with TRBJ2-7; D is possibly TRBD2 (6 bases). Germline assignment: CDR1 MNHGY and CDR2 SAAAGT. Trimming removed 7 bases from V and 7 bases from J, with 29 bases in between. CDR3 size: 17 residues. The CDR3 sequence: CASKSRGSGGKGWEQYF. The CDR3 DNA follows: TGTGCCAGCAAATCCCGGGGGAGCGGCGGGAAGGGGTGGGAGCAGTACTTC.

The J gene is TRBJ1-2, the V gene TRBV19; possibly TRBD1 for D (5 bases). V was shortened by 2 bases and J by 4 bases, with 20 bases between the two germline ends. This CDR3 has 17 residues. Per the germline V gene, CDR1 is LNHDA and CDR2 is SQIVND (reference sequence). In DNA, the CDR3 is TGTGCCAGTAGTATAACAGGCATAGGAGGGTTTATCTATGGCTACACCTTC. Its protein product is CASSITGIGGFIYGYTF.

This chain connects TRBV11-2 to TRBJ2-1; D is perhaps TRBD2 (5 bases). Germline V gives CDR1 SGHAT, CDR2 FQNNGV. Trimming took off 2 bases at V and 2 bases at J, with 7 bases between the two ends. This CDR3 has 14 amino acids. CDR3 DNA sequence: TGTGCCAGCAGCTTACGGGGAACCTACAATGAGCAGTTCTTC. This gives the protein CASSLRGTYNEQFF.

This clone was found once. J is TRBJ1-4 and V is TRBV18; 7 bases line up with TRBD1. This CDR3 is built from 15 residues. Germline CDR1 is KGHSH and CDR2 is LQKENI. V lost 5 bases to trimming and J lost 7 bases; unmatched junction nucleotides: 10. The CDR3 nucleotides are TGTGCCAGCTCAGACCGGACAGGCTTGGGTGAAAAACTGTTTTTT. Amino acid sequence: CASSDRTGLGEKLFF. The whole variable domain, filled in from reference TRBV18 and TRBJ1-4, reads NAGVMQNPRHLVRRRGQEARLRCSPMKGHSHVYWYRQLPEEGLKFMVYLQKENIIDESGMPKERFSAEFPKEGPSILRIQQVVRGDSAAYFCASSDRTGLGEKLFFGSGTQLSVL.

This sequence joins TRBV24-1 and TRBJ1-6; D call uncertain. There are 15 residues in the CDR3. The germline gives CDR1 KGHDR, CDR2 SFDVKD. Trimming removed 0 bases at V and 6 bases at J, with 8 bases between. CDR3 protein: CATSDLQVGNSPLHF. CDR3 nucleotide sequence: TGTGCCACCAGTGATTTGCAGGTCGGTAATTCACCCCTCCACTTT.

The chain couples TRBV2 to TRBJ1-1; D is perhaps TRBD1 (5 bases). From germline, CDR1 is SNHLY and CDR2 FYNNEI. Trimming pared 4 bases from V and 5 bases from J, leaving 11 bases between. CDR3 length: 13 residues. The CDR3 coding sequence is TGTGCCAGCAGTGCCTCGGGGGGGACTGAAGCTTTCTTT. Its protein is CASSASGGTEAFF.

About this clone itself: Other DNA sequences in this specimen translate into the identical CDR3. The chain links TRBV27 to TRBJ1-2, with D possibly being TRBD1 (5 bases). Trimming shortened V by 2 bases and J by 2 bases, and 6 bases separated the two germline ends. The V gene's germline CDR1 is MNHEY and CDR2 SMNVEV (reference sequence). This CDR3 contains 13 residues. CDR3 loop: CASSLQGNYGYTF. The CDR3 nucleotides read TGTGCCAGCAGTTTACAGGGAAACTATGGCTACACCTTC.

This chain connects TRBV5-6 to TRBJ1-1; 8 nucleotides line up with TRBD1. V gave up 4 bases and J gave up 10 bases; unmatched junction bases: 15. The CDR3 spans 15 residues. CDR1 and CDR2 (germline): SGHDT, YYEEEE. DNA of the CDR3: TGTGCCAGCAGCCCATATCTACCGGGCAGGGGGCGAGCTTTCTTT. It translates to CASSPYLPGRGRAFF.

This chain links TRBV6-2 or TRBV6-3 with TRBJ1-5; tentatively, D is TRBD1 (6 bases). With 8 bases removed from V and 4 bases from J, the gap between germline ends came to 18 bases. CDR3 length: 15 amino acids. Per the germline V gene, CDR1 is MNHEY and CDR2 is SVGEGT. Written as DNA, the CDR3 is TGTGCCAGCGGTTTGGACAGTAACCGTAATCAGCCCCAGCATTTT. It encodes CASGLDSNRNQPQHF.

The rearrangement joins TRBV7-3 to TRBJ2-3; TRBD1 matches at 8 bases. V lost 5 bases to trimming and J lost 8 bases; unmatched junction nucleotides: 18. CDR1 SGHTA and CDR2 FQGTGA come from the germline V gene. The CDR3 has 17 residues. CDR3 DNA: TGTGCCAGCAGCCCCCTAAGAACCGGGACAGGTTCACCTACGCAGTATTTT. Protein: CASSPLRTGTGSPTQYF.

V is TRBV29-1 and J is TRBJ2-1; 8 bases map to TRBD1. Germline V lookup: CDR1 SQVTM, CDR2 ANQGSEA. J was trimmed by 7 bases and V by 8 bases; bases with no gene match: 4. The CDR3 sequence is 11 residues long. CDR3 residues: CSTRTGNEQFF. In nucleotides, the CDR3 is TGCAGCACCCGGACAGGGAATGAGCAGTTCTTC.

This clone showed up just once. The chain combines TRBV5-8 with TRBJ1-2, with D uncertain. Trimming stripped 1 base from V and 5 bases from J, with 12 bases between. This CDR3 contains 14 residues. CDR1 and CDR2 (germline): SGHTS, YDEGEE. The CDR3 loop is CASSLQDPFYGYTF. CDR3 sequence (DNA): TGTGCCAGCAGCTTGCAGGATCCTTTTTATGGCTACACCTTC.

In its sample, this clone was seen a few times. The chain has TRBV29-1 and TRBJ1-6; TRBD1 matches at 9 bases. Germline V gene lookup returns CDR1 SQVTM and CDR2 ANQGSEA. The CDR3 loop spans 14 amino acids. J lost 6 bases, V lost 5 bases, and 5 bases had no gene match. For the CDR3, the DNA is TGCAGCGTTTCTGACAGGGGGGGTAATTCACCCCTCCACTTT. This gives the protein CSVSDRGGNSPLHF.

The chain recombines TRBV5-4 with TRBJ1-2; no clear D gene. Deletions cut 1 base from V and 4 bases from J, with 8 bases between. Germline V gene data show CDR1 as SGHNT and CDR2 as YYREEE (reference sequence). This CDR3 region has 13 residues. CDR3 region: CASSLNRVYGYTF. The CDR3 region has the DNA TGTGCCAGCAGCTTGAACAGAGTCTATGGCTACACCTTC.

J is TRBJ1-5 and V is TRBV6-6; the D gene is possibly TRBD1 (5 bases). Deletions cut 7 bases from V and 8 bases from J, with 15 bases between. The CDR3 is 13 residues long. The V gene's germline CDR1 is MNHNY and CDR2 SVGAGI (reference sequence). CDR3 DNA: TGTGCCAGCAATAAAGACAGTTTGGAGCCCCAGCATTTT. Encoded protein: CASNKDSLEPQHF.